This T cell receptor beta chain was profiled in a study of CD8 T cells in ankylosing spondylitis. General study results and limits: Certain motif variants had earlier appeared in reactive arthritis synovial fluid and blood. A TCR beta motif made of 7 to 9 highly homologous variants seemed typical of ankylosing spondylitis blood.

The germline CDR1 and CDR2 sequences are GTSNPN and SVGIG (reference sequence). V gave up 3 bases and J gave up 8 bases, with 13 bases separating them. This CDR3 has 13 residues. Library preparation for TCR beta used quantitative 5'-RACE with molecular barcodes. In TCRdb, the 5' RACE reads were re-called with MiXCR into one record per CDR3 protein. The sample carries 200,000 to 250,000 distinct CDR3 sequences, around 6.6% recorded once. This clonotype was seen a few times. Its antigen is unknown. Source material: blood, either unsorted or a sorted T cell fraction (not recorded which). V and J are TRBV30 and TRBJ2-2; D is possibly TRBD1 (5 bases). The source of this sequence is a male donor with ankylosing spondylitis. DNA of the CDR3: TGTGCCTGGAGCGGGCAGGGCATTGGGGAGCTGTTTTTT. This encodes CAWSGQGIGELFF.